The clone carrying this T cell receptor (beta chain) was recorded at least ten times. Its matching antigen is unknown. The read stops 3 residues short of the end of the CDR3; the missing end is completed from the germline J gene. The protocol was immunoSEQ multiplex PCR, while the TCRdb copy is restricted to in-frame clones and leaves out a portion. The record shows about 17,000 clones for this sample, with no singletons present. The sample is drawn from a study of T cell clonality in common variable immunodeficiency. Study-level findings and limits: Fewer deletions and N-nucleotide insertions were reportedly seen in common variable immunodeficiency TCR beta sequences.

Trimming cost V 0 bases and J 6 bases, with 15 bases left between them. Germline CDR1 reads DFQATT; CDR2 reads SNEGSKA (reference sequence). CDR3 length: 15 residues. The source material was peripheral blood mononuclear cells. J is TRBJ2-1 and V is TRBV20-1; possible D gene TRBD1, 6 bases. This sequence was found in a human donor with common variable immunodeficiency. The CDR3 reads CSARDATVGANEQFF. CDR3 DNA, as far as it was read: TGCAGTGCTAGAGATGCGACGGTGGGGGCCAATGAG.